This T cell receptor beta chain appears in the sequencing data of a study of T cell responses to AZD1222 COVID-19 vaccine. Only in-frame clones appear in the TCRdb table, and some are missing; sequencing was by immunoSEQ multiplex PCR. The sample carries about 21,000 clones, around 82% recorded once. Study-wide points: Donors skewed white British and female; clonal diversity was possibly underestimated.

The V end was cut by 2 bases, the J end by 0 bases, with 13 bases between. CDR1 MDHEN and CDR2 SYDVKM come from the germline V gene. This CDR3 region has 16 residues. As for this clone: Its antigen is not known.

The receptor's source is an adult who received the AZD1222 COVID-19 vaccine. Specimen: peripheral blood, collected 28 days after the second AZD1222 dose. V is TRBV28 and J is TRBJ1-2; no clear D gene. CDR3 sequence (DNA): TGTGCCAGCAGTTTACCCCGGACCCTAACTAACTATGGCTACACCTTC. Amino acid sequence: CASSLPRTLTNYGYTF.